This TCR beta chain emerged from a study of blood T cell repertoires in COVID-19. Across the study: Italy, Spain and the United States were the sources of the convalescent and acute COVID-19 samples. T cells, B-cell-depleted T cells, or PBMCs supplied cDNA or gDNA.

This clone was counted between two and nine times. CDR1 is MDHEN, CDR2 SYDVKM, per germline. There are 14 residues in the CDR3. V lost 8 bases, J lost 0 bases, and 4 bases stayed unmatched. Sequenced by immunoSEQ multiplex PCR; TCRdb stores in-frame clones only, minus some. The data show 450,000 or so clones, roughly 90% seen once. Seattle cases were enrolled at active infection and followed longitudinally. The receptor was derived from a man younger than 30 with COVID-19, enrolled during active disease. V is TRBV28 and J is TRBJ2-3; 8 bases fit TRBD2. The specimen was peripheral blood. The DNA for the CDR3 is TGTGCCAGCGGATCTAGCGGGAGCACAGATACGCAGTATTTT. It translates to CASGSSGSTDTQYF.